This TCR beta chain was recovered during a study of T cells in Graves' hyperthyroidism and ophthalmopathy. The table lists this clonotype with many counts. TCR beta CDR3 regions were amplified from RNA transcripts. The HTBI primer set drove a first-round RT-PCR of the TCR CDR3. TCRdb re-called the multiplex PCR reads with MiXCR, one entry per CDR3 protein. This table has 90,000 to 120,000 distinct CDR3 sequences, approximately 15% appearing once. Patients were aged 18 to 65, had disease duration under 2 months, and had newly diagnosed hyperthyroidism. V shed 9 bases and J 3 bases; nucleotides not matched to a gene: 6. The germline V gene encodes CDR1 KGHDR and CDR2 SFDVKD. The CDR3 runs to 14 residues.

Sequencing was done on a sample of blood. The rearrangement links TRBV24-1 to TRBJ2-3, with 9 bases matching TRBD2. This receptor was obtained from a woman aged 50 to 60 with Graves' hyperthyroidism. The CDR3 sequence: CATALAGETDTQYF. CDR3 coding DNA: TGTGCCACCGCGTTAGCGGGAGAAACAGATACGCAGTATTTT.